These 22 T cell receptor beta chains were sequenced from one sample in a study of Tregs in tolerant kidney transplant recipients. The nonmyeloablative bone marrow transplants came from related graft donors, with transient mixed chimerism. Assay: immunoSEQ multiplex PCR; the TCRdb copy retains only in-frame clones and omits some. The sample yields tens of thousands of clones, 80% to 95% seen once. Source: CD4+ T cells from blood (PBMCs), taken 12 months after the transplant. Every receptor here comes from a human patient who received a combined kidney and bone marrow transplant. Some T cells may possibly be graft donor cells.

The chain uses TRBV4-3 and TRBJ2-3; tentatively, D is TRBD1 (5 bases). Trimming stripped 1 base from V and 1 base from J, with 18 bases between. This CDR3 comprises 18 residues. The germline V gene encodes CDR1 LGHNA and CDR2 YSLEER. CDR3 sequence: CASSQGQGKGLRTDTQYF. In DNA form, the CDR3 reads TGCGCCAGCAGCCAAGGCCAGGGAAAAGGGCTACGCACAGATACGCAGTATTTT.

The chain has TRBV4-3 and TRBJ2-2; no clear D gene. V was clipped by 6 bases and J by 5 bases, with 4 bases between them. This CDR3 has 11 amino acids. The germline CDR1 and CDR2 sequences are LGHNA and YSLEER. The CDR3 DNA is TGCGCCAGCAGTCGGACCGGGGAGCTGTTTTTT. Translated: CASSRTGELFF.

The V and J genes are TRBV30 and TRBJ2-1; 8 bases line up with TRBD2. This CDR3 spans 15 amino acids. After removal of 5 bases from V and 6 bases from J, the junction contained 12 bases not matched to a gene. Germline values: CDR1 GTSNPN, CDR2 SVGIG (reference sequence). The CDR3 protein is CAWGTGTSLFNEQFF. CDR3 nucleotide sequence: TGTGCCTGGGGAACGGGGACTAGTTTATTCAATGAGCAGTTCTTC.

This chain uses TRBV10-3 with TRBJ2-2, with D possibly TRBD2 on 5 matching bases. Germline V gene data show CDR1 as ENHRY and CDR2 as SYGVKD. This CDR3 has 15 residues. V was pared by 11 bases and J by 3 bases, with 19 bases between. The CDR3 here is CAGSPGLADTGELFF. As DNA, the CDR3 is TGTGCCGGCTCCCCGGGTCTAGCTGACACCGGGGAGCTGTTTTTT.

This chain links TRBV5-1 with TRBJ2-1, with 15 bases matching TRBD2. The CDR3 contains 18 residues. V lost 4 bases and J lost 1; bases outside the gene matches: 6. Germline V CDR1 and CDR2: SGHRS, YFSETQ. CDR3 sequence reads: CASSTGLAGGPSYNEQFF. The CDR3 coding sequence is TGCGCCAGCAGCACGGGACTAGCGGGAGGACCGTCCTACAATGAGCAGTTCTTC.

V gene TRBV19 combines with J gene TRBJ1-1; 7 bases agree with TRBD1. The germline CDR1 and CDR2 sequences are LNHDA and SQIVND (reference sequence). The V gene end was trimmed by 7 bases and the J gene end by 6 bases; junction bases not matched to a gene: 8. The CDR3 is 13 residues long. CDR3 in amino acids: CASMAQGSAEAFF. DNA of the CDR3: TGTGCCAGTATGGCACAGGGGTCAGCTGAAGCTTTCTTT.

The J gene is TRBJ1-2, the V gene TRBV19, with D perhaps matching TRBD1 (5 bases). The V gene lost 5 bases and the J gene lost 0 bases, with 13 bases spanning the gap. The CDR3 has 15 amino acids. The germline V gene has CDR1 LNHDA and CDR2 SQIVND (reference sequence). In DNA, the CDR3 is TGTGCCAGTAGTCCCTGGAGGGGCCCTAACTATGGCTACACCTTC. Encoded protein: CASSPWRGPNYGYTF. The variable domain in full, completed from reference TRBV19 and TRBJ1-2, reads DGGITQSPKYLFRKEGQNVTLSCEQNLNHDAMYWYRQDPGQGLRLIYYSQIVNDFQKGDIAEGYSVSREKKESFPLTVTSAQKNPTAFYLCASSPWRGPNYGYTFGSGTRLTVV.

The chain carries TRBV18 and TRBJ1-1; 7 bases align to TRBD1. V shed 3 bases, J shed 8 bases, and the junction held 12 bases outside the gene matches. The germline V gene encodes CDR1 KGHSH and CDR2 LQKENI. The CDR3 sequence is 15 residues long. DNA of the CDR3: TGTGCCAGCTCACCGGTCGACAGGGCTGGGGAGGAAGCTTTCTTT. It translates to CASSPVDRAGEEAFF. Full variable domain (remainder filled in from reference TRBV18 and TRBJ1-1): NAGVMQNPRHLVRRRGQEARLRCSPMKGHSHVYWYRQLPEEGLKFMVYLQKENIIDESGMPKERFSAEFPKEGPSILRIQQVVRGDSAAYFCASSPVDRAGEEAFFGQGTRLTVV.

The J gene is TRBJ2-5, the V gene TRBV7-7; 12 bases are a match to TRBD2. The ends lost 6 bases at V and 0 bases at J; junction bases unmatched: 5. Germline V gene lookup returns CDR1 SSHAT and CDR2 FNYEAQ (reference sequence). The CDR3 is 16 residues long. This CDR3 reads CASSRLAGVNQETQYF. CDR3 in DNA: TGTGCCAGCAGTCGACTAGCGGGAGTCAACCAAGAGACCCAGTACTTC.

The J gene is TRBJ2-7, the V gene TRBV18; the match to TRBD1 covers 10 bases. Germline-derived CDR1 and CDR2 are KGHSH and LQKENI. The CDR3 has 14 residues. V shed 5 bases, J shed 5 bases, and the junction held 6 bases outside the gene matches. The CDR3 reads CASSSGQGFHEQYF. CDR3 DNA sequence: TGTGCCAGCTCATCGGGACAGGGGTTCCACGAGCAGTACTTC.

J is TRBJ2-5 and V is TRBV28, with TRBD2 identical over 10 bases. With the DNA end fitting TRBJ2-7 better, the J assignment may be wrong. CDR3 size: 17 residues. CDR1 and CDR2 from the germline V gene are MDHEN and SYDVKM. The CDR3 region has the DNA TGTGCCAGCAGTTTATTCTTTAGCGGGGGGCAATACCACGAGCAGTACTTC. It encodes CASSLFFSGGQYHEQYF.

The chain's CDR3 is CASSRGAGGTDTQYF. The CDR3 DNA follows: TGTGCCAGCAGCCGGGGGGCGGGGGGCACAGATACGCAGTATTTT. The chain employs TRBV7-8 and TRBJ2-3, with a possible D match to TRBD2 (7 bases). The CDR3 runs to 15 residues. Germline CDR1 SGHVS, CDR2 FQNEAQ. V was pared by 5 bases and J by 1 base, with 13 bases between. Full variable domain (outside the CDR3, taken from reference TRBV7-8 and TRBJ2-3): GAGVSQSPRYKVAKRGQDVALRCDPISGHVSLFWYQQALGQGPEFLTYFQNEAQLDKSGLPSDRFFAERPEGSVSTLKIQRTQQEDSAVYLCASSRGAGGTDTQYFGPGTRLTVL.

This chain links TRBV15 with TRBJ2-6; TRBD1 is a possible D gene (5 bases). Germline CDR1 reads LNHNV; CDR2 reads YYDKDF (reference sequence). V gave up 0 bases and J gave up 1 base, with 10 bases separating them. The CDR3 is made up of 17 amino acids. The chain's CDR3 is CATSREARASGANVLTF. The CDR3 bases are TGTGCCACCAGCAGAGAGGCCAGGGCATCTGGGGCCAACGTCCTGACTTTC.

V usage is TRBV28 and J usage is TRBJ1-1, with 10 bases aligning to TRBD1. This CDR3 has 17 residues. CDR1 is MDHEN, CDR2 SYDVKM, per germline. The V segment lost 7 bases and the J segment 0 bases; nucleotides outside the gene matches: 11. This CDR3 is CASNRSRGQGMNTEAFF. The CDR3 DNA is TGTGCCAGCAACAGGAGTAGGGGACAGGGGATGAACACTGAAGCTTTCTTT.

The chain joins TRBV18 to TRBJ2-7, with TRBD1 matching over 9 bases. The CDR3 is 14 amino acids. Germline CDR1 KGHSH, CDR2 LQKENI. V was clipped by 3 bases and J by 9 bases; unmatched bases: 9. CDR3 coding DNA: TGTGCCAGCTCACCGCTAGGACAGGGGAAGGGGCAGTACTTC. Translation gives CASSPLGQGKGQYF. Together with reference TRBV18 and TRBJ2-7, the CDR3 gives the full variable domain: NAGVMQNPRHLVRRRGQEARLRCSPMKGHSHVYWYRQLPEEGLKFMVYLQKENIIDESGMPKERFSAEFPKEGPSILRIQQVVRGDSAAYFCASSPLGQGKGQYFGPGTRLTVT.

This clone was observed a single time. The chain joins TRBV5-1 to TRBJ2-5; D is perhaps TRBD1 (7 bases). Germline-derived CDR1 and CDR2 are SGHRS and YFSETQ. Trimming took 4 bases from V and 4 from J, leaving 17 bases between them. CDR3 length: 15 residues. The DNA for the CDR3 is TGCGCCAGCAGCCGGGGGACAGCGGATCGAGAGACCCAGTACTTC. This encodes CASSRGTADRETQYF.

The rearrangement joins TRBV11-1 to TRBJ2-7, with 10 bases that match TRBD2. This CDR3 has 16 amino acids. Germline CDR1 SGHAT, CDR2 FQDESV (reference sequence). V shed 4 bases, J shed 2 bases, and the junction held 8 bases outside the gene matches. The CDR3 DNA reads TGTGCCAGCAGCTACTACGGACTAGCGGTCCCCTACGAGCAGTACTTC. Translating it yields CASSYYGLAVPYEQYF.

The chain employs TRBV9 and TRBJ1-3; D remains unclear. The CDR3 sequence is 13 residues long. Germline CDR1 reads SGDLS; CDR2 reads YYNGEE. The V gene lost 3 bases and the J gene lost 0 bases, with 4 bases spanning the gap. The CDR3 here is CASSDSSGNTIYF. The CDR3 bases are TGTGCCAGCAGCGATAGCTCTGGAAACACCATATATTTT.

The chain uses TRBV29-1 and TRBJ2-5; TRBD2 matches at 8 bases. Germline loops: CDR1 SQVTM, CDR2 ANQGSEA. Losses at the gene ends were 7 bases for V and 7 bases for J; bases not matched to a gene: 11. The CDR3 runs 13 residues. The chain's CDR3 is CSATGLVVGTQYF. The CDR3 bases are TGCAGCGCTACGGGACTAGTCGTGGGGACCCAGTACTTC.

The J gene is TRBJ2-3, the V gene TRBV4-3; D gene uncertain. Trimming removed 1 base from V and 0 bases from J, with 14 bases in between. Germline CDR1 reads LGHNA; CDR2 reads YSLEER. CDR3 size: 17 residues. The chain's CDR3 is CASSQAAFSQSTDTQYF. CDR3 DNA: TGCGCCAGCAGCCAAGCTGCGTTCTCACAGAGCACAGATACGCAGTATTTT.

In nucleotides, the CDR3 is TGTGCCAGCAGCCGGCCTGGGCCCCCCGGGGAGCTGTTTTTT. Amino acid sequence: CASSRPGPPGELFF. The rearrangement uses TRBV4-2 and TRBJ2-2; D call uncertain. Looked up from germline, CDR1 is LGHNA and CDR2 is YNFKEQ. Trimming took off 4 bases at V and 6 bases at J, with 12 bases between the two ends. There are 14 residues in the CDR3.

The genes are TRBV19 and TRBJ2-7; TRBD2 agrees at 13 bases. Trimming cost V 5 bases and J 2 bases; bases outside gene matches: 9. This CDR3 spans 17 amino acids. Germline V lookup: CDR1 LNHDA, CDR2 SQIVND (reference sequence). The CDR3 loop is CASSAHPGLAGAYEQYF. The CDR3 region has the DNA TGTGCCAGTAGTGCCCACCCTGGACTAGCGGGGGCCTACGAGCAGTACTTC.